These 9 T cell receptor beta chains came from one sample sequenced in a study of T cells in Graves' hyperthyroidism and ophthalmopathy. Amplification targeted TCR beta CDR3 regions from RNA transcripts. Carried out on the TCR CDR3, a first-round RT-PCR used the HTBI primer set. Each CDR3 protein gets one entry after TCRdb re-called the multiplex PCR reads with MiXCR. The sample contains around 620,000 distinct CDR3 sequences, 15% to 20% of which appear only once. The sample taken for sequencing was blood. The origin of the receptors is a woman between 25 and 40 years old with Graves' hyperthyroidism.

This clonotype was detected a few times. The rearrangement uses TRBV20-1 and TRBJ2-5; TRBD1 or TRBD2 may be the D gene (6 bases each). V lost 2 bases and J 2 bases, leaving 12 bases between the germline ends. CDR1 is DFQATT, CDR2 SNEGSKA, per germline (reference sequence). The CDR3 totals 14 residues. The CDR3 sequence: CSARSRGGQETQYF. The CDR3, as DNA: TGCAGTGCTAGAAGTCGAGGGGGGCAAGAGACCCAGTACTTC.

Concerning this clonotype: Because it lacks the conserved phenylalanine or tryptophan at the end, this CDR3 is likely a read error. The chain joins TRBV4-1 to TRBJ2-7; D remains ambiguous. V was shortened by 3 bases and J by 5 bases, with 11 bases between the two germline ends. The CDR3 runs to 13 residues. Germline V gene lookup returns CDR1 MGHRA and CDR2 YSYEKL. The CDR3 reads CASSHTTSNEQYL. Written as DNA, the CDR3 is TGCGCCAGCAGCCACACGACCAGTAACGAGCAGTACCTC.

The chain carries TRBV5-6 and TRBJ2-3; TRBD1 aligns across 10 bases. CDR3 length equals 19 residues. CDR1 and CDR2 (germline): SGHDT, YYEEEE. V shed 4 bases, J shed 0 bases, and the junction held 14 bases outside the gene matches. This chain's CDR3 is CASSGTGVLTPTSTDTQYF. CDR3 nucleotides: TGTGCCAGCAGCGGGACAGGGGTCCTTACCCCGACTAGCACAGATACGCAGTATTTT.

The J gene is TRBJ2-1, the V gene TRBV2; 12 bases fit TRBD2. The CDR3 spans 18 residues. Germline values: CDR1 SNHLY, CDR2 FYNNEI. V shed 9 bases, J shed 5 bases, and the junction held 17 bases outside the gene matches. The CDR3 sequence: CASSIWLASGRENNEQFF. CDR3 DNA sequence: TGTGCCAGTAGTATATGGCTAGCTAGCGGGAGGGAAAACAATGAGCAGTTCTTC.

As for this clonotype: A much larger clone differs from this one at a single base, so this may be a read error. This chain links TRBV5-1 with TRBJ1-6, with D possibly matching TRBD1 (5 bases). Germline V gene sequence: CDR1 SGHRS, CDR2 YFSETQ. Trimming cost V 4 bases and J 9 bases, with 11 bases left between them. This CDR3 contains 13 residues. CDR3 sequence reads: CASSPDGGSPLHF. As DNA, the CDR3 is TGCGCCAGCAGCCCCGACGGGGGTTCACCCCTCCACTTT.

J is TRBJ1-4 and V is TRBV28; tentative D call: TRBD1 (6 bases). There are 15 residues in the CDR3. V was cut by 6 bases and J by 7 bases, with 18 bases left in between. Germline-derived CDR1 and CDR2 are MDHEN and SYDVKM. The CDR3 region is CASRESGAGSEKLFF. CDR3 DNA: TGTGCCAGCAGGGAATCGGGGGCAGGGAGTGAAAAACTGTTTTTT.

In this sample, this clonotype turned up many times. DNA for the CDR3: TGTGCCAGCCGCCCGGGACAGATATATTTTAACTATGGCTACACCTTC. Amino acids: CASRPGQIYFNYGYTF. The rearrangement links TRBV28 to TRBJ1-2, with 7 positions matching TRBD1. CDR1 is MDHEN and CDR2 is SYDVKM in the germline V gene. V trimming: 8 bases; J trimming: 1 base; junction bases outside the gene matches: 13. The CDR3 length is 16 residues.

This clonotype showed up many times. The V call is TRBV20-1, the J call TRBJ2-1; 11 bases align to TRBD2. Per germline, CDR1 DFQATT and CDR2 SNEGSKA (reference sequence). The length of the CDR3 is 17 residues. V shed 5 bases, J shed 1 base, and the junction held 10 bases outside the gene matches. This CDR3 reads CSADLTSGALSYNEQFF. The DNA of the CDR3 is TGCAGTGCTGATCTGACTAGCGGGGCCTTATCCTACAATGAGCAGTTCTTC.

The chain joins TRBV27 to TRBJ2-1; D possibly corresponds to TRBD1 (6 bases). The CDR3 has 13 residues. V shed 6 bases and J shed 9 bases, with 15 bases lying between them. From germline, CDR1 is MNHEY and CDR2 SMNVEV (reference sequence). The CDR3 here is CASRETGDGEQFF. CDR3 sequence (DNA): TGTGCCAGCAGAGAGACAGGAGACGGTGAGCAGTTCTTC.